The T cell receptor (beta chain) described here comes from a study of blood T cells in healthy people across ages. Primed by a sample-barcoded 5' primer and a J-beta primer mix, a second PCR proceeded for roughly 7 to 11 cycles. TCRdb used MiXCR to reprocess the 5' RACE reads, holding one entry per CDR3 protein. The table records roughly 1,800,000 distinct CDR3 sequences, around 48% of them present only once. V lost 3 bases, J lost 1 base, and 8 bases stayed unmatched. The CDR3 covers 15 residues. The germline V gene has CDR1 DFQATT and CDR2 SNEGSKA (reference sequence). As regards this clonotype: Its matching antigen is unknown.

Study results and limitations: PBMCs went unsorted, and a conclusive naive versus antigen-experienced comparison was therefore prevented.

The sample consisted of blood. The sequence was obtained from a woman aged 40 to 50 in good health. V usage is TRBV20-1 and J usage is TRBJ2-5; TRBD1 matches 7 bases. CDR3 nucleotide sequence: TGCAGTGCTAGTTACAGGGGTGGTCCCCAAGAGACCCAGTACTTC. Translation gives CSASYRGGPQETQYF.